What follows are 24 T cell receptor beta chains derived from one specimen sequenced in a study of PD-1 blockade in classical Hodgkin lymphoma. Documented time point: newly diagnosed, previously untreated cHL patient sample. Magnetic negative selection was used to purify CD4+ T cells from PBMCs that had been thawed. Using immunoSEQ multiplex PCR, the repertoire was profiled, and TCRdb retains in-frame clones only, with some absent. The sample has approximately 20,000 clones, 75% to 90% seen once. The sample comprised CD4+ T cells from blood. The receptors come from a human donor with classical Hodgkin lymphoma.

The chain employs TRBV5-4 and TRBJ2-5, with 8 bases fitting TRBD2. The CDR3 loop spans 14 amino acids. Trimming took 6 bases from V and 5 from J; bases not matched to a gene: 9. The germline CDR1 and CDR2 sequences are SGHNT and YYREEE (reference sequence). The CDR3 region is CASTRAGGGETQYF. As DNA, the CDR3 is TGTGCCAGCACCCGGGCGGGGGGCGGTGAGACCCAGTACTTC.

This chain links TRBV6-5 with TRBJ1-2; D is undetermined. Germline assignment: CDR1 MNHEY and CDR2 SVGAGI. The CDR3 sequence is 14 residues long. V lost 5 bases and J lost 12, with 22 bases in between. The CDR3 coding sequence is TGTGCCAGCAGTCCTTCCCCGGGCGGCCGCTTAAACACCTTC. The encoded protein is CASSPSPGGRLNTF.

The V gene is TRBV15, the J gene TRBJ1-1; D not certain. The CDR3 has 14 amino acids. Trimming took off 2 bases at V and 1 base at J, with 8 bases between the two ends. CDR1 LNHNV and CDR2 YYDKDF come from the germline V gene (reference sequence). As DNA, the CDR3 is TGTGCCACCAGCAGACCGATGGAGAACACTGAAGCTTTCTTT. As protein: CATSRPMENTEAFF.

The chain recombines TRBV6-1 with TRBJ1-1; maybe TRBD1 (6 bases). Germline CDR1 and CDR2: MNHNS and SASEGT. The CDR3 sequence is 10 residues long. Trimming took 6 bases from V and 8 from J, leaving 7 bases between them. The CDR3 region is CASRDSEAFF. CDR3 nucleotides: TGTGCCAGCAGGGACAGCGAAGCTTTCTTT.

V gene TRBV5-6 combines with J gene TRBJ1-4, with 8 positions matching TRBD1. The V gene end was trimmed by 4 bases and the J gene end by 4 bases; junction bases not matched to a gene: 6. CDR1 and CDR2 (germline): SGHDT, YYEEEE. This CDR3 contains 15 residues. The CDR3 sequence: CASSAWTGFNEKLFF. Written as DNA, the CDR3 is TGTGCCAGCAGCGCCTGGACAGGGTTTAATGAAAAACTGTTTTTT.

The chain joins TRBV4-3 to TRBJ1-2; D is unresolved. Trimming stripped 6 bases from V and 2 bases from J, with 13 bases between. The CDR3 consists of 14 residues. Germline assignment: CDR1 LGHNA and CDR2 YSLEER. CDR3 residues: CASSNGRANYGYTF. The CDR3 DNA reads TGCGCCAGCAGTAACGGTCGGGCGAACTATGGCTACACCTTC.

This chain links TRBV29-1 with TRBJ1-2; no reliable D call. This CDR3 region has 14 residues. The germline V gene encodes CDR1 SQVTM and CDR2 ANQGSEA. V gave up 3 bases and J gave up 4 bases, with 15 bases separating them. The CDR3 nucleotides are TGCAGCGTTGAGACCAGCCCCCTCAGCTATGGCTACACCTTC. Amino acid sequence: CSVETSPLSYGYTF.

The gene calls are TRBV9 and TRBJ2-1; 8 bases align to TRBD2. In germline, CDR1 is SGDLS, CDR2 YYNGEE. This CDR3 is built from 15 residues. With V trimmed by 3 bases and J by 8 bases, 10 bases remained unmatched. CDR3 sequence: CASSASPGGYDEQFF. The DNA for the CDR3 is TGTGCCAGCAGCGCCTCACCGGGGGGGTATGATGAGCAGTTCTTC.

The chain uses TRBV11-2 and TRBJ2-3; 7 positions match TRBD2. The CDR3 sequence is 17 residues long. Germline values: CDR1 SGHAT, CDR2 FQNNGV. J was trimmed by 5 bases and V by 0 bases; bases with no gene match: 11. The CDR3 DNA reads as TGTGCCAGCAGCTTAGATGGCCAGCGGGGTCCGAAAGATACGCAGTATTTT. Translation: CASSLDGQRGPKDTQYF. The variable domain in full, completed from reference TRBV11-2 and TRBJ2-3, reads EAGVAQSPRYKIIEKRQSVAFWCNPISGHATLYWYQQILGQGPKLLIQFQNNGVVDDSQLPKDRFSAERLKGVDSTLKIQPAKLEDSAVYLCASSLDGQRGPKDTQYFGPGTRLTVL.

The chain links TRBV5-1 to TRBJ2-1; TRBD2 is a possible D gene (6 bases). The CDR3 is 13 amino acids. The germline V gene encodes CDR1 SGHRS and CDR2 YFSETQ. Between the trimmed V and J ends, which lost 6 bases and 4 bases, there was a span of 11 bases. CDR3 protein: CASKVAAYNEQFF. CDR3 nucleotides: TGCGCCAGCAAAGTAGCGGCGTACAATGAGCAGTTCTTC.

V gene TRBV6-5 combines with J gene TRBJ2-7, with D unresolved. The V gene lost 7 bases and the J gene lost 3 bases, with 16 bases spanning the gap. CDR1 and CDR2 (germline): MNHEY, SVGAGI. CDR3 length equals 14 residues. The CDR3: CASTSSTVNYEQYF. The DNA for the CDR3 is TGTGCCAGCACCTCAAGCACAGTAAACTACGAGCAGTACTTC.

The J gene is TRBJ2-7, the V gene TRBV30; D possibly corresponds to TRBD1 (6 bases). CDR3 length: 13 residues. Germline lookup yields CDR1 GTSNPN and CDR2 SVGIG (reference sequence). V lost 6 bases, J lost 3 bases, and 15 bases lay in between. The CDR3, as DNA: TGTGCCTGTACGGACAGAGGCCGCTACGAGCAGTACTTC. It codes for CACTDRGRYEQYF.

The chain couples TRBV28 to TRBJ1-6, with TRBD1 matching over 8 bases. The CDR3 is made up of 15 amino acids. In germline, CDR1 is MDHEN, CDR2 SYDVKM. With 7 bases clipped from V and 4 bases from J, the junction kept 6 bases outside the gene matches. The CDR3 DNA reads TGTGCCAGCACCGAAAGACAGGGGTATAATTCACCCCTCCACTTT. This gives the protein CASTERQGYNSPLHF.

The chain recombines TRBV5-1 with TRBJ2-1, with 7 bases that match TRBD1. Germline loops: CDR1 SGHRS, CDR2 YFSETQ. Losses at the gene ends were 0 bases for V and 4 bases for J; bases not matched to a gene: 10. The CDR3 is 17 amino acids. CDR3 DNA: TGCGCCAGCAGCTTGGGACAGGGTTTCTTAGTTTACAATGAGCAGTTCTTC. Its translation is CASSLGQGFLVYNEQFF.

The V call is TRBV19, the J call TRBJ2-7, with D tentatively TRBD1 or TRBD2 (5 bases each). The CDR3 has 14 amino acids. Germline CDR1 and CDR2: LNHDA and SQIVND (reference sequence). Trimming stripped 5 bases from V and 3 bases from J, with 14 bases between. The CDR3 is CASSEGPGGYEQYF. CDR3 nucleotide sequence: TGTGCCAGTAGTGAGGGGCCTGGAGGCTACGAGCAGTACTTC.

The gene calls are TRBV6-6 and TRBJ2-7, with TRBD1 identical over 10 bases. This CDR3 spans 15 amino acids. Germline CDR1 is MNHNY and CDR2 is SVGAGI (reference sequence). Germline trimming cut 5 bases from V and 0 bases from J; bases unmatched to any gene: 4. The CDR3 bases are TGTGCCAGCAGTCGACGACAGGGGGCCTCCTACGAGCAGTACTTC. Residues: CASSRRQGASYEQYF.

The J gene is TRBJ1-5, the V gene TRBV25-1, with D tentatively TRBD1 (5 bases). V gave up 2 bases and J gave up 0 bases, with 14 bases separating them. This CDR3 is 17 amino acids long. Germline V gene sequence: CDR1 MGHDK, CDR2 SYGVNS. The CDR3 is CASSESTGLNSNQPQHF. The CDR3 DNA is TGTGCCAGCAGTGAAAGTACAGGTTTGAATAGCAATCAGCCCCAGCATTTT. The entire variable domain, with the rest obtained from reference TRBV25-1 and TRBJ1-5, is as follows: EADIYQTPRYLVIGTGKKITLECSQTMGHDKMYWYQQDPGMELHLIHYSYGVNSTEKGDLSSESTVSRIRTEHFPLTLESARPSHTSQYLCASSESTGLNSNQPQHFGDGTRLSIL.

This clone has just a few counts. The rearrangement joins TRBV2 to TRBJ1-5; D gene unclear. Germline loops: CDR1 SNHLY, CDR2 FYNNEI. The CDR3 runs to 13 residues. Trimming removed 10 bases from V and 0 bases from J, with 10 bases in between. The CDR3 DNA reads TGTGCCACGGCGAATTATAGCAATCAGCCCCAGCATTTT. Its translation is CATANYSNQPQHF. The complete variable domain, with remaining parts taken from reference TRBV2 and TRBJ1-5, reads EPEVTQTPSHQVTQMGQEVILRCVPISNHLYFYWYRQILGQKVEFLVSFYNNEISEKSEIFDDQFSVERPDGSNFTLKIRSTKLEDSAMYFCATANYSNQPQHFGDGTRLSIL.

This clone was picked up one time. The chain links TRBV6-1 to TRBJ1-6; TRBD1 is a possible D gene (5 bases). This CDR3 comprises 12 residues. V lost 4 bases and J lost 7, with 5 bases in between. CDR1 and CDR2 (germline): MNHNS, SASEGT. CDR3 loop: CASSGQNSPLHF. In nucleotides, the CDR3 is TGTGCCAGCAGTGGACAGAATTCACCCCTCCACTTT.

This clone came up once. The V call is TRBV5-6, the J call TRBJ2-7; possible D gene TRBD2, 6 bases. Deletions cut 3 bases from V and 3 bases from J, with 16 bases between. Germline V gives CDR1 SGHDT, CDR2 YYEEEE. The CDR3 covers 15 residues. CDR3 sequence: CASSSTQGLHYEQYF. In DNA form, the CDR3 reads TGTGCCAGCAGCTCGACCCAGGGACTTCACTACGAGCAGTACTTC.

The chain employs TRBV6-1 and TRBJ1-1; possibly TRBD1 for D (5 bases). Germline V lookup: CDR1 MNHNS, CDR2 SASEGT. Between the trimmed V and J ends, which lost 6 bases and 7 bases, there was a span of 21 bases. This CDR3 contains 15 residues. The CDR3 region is CASRRPPTGRYEAFF. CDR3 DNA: TGTGCCAGCAGAAGACCCCCCACGGGACGGTATGAAGCTTTCTTT.

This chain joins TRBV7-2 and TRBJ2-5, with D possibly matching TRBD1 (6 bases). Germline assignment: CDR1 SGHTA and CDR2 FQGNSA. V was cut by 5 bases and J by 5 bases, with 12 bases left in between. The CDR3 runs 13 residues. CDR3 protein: CASSPQRGETQYF. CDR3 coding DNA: TGTGCCAGCAGCCCACAGAGGGGGGAGACCCAGTACTTC. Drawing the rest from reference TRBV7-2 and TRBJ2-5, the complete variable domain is GAGVSQSPSNKVTEKGKDVELRCDPISGHTALYWYRQSLGQGLEFLIYFQGNSAPDKSGLPSDRFSAERTGGSVSTLTIQRTQQEDSAVYLCASSPQRGETQYFGPGTRLLVL.

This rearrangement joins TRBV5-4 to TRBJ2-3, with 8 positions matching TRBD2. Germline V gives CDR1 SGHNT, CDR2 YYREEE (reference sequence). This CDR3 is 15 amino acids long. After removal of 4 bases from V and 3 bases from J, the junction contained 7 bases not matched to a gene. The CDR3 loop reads CASSRTGGRTDTQYF. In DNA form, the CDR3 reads TGTGCCAGCAGCCGCACGGGGGGGCGGACAGATACGCAGTATTTT.

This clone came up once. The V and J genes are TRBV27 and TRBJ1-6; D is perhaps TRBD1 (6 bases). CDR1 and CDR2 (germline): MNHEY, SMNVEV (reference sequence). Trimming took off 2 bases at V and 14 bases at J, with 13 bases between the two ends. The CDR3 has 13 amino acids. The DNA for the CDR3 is TGTGCCAGCAGTTTAAGGGGGTCCTCCACCCTCCACTTT. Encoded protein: CASSLRGSSTLHF.